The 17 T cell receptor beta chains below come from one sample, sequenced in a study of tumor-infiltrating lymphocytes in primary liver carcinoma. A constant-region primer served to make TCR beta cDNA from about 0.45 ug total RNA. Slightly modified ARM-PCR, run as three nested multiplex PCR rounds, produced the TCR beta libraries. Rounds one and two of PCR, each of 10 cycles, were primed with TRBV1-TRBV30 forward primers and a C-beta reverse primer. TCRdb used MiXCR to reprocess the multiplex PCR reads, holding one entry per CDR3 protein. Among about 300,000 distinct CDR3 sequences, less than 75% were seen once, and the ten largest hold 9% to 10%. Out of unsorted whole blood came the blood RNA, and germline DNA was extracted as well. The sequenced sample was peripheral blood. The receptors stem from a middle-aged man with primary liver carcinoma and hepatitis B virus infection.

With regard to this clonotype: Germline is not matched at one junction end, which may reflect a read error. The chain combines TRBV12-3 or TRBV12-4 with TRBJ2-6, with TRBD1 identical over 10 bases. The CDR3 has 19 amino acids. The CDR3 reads CGSSTLWDRGVGGANVLTF. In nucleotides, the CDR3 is TGTGGCAGCAGTACACTCTGGGACAGGGGAGTAGGTGGGGCCAACGTCCTGACTTTC.

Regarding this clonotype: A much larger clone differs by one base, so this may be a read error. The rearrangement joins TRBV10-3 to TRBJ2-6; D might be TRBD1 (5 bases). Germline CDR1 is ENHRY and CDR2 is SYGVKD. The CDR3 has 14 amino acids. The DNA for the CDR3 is TGTGCCATCAGTGAGGACTCTGGGGCCAGCGTCCTGACTTTC. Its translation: CAISEDSGASVLTF.

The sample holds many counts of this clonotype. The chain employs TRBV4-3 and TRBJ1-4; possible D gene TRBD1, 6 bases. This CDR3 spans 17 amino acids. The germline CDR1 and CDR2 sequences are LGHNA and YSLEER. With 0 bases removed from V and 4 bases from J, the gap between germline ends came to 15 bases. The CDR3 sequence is CASSQDVRGWGNEKLFF. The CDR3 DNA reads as TGCGCCAGCAGCCAAGATGTCAGGGGATGGGGTAATGAAAAACTGTTTTTT.

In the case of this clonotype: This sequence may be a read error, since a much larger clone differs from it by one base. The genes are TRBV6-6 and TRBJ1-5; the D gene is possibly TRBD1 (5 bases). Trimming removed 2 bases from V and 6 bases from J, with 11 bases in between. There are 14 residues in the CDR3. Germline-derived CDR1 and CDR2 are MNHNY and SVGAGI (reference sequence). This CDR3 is CASSYGGMAQPQHF. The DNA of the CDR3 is TGTGCCAGCAGTTACGGGGGGATGGCTCAGCCCCAGCATTTT.

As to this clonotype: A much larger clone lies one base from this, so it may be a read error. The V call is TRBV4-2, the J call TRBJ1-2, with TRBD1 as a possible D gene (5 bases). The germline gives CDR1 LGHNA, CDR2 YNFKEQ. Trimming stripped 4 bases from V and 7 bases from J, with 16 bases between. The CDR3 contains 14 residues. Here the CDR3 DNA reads TGTGCCAGCAGCCCATGCGGGACGATGGCTGGCTACACCTTC. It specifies CASSPCGTMAGYTF.

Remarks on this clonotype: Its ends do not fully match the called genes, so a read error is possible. In DNA, the CDR3 is TGTGCCAGCAGTTTAGACAGGGGGCTATCCTACGAGCACTACTTC. This encodes CASSLDRGLSYEHYF. The genes are TRBV28 and TRBJ2-7; 10 positions agree with TRBD1. The CDR3 runs to 15 residues. Germline loops: CDR1 MDHEN, CDR2 SYDVKM.

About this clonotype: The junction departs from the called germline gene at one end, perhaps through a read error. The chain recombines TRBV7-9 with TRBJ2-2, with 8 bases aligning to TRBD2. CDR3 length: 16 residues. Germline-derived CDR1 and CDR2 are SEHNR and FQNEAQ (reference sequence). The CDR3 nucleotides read TGTGCCAACAGCCCCTGGACTAGCCATAACACCGGGGAGCTGTTTTTT. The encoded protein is CANSPWTSHNTGELFF.

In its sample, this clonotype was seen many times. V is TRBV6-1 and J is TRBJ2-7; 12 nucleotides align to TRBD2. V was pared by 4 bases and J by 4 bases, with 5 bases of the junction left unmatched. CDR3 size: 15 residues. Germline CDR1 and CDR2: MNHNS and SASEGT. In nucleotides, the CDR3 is TGTGCCAGCAGTGCTTCGACTAGCGGGAGTTACGAGCAGTACTTC. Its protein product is CASSASTSGSYEQYF.

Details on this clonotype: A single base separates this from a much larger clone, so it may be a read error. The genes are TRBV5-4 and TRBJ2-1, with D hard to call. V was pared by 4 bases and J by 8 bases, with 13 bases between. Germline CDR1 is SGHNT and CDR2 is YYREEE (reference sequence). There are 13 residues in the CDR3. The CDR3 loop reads CASSARTQDEQFF. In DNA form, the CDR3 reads TGTGCCAGCAGCGCCAGGACCCAGGATGAGCAGTTCTTC. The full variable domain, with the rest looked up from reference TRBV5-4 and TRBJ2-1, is ETGVTQSPTHLIKTRGQQVTLRCSSQSGHNTVSWYQQALGQGPQFIFQYYREEENGRGNFPPRFSGLQFPNYSSELNVNALELDDSALYLCASSARTQDEQFFGPGTRLTVL.

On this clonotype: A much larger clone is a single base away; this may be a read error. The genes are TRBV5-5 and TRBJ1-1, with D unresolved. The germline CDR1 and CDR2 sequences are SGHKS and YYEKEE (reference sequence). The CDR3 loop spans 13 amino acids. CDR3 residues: CASRKGSGPEALF. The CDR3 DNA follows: TGTGCCAGCCGGAAGGGAAGCGGCCCTGAAGCTCTCTTT.

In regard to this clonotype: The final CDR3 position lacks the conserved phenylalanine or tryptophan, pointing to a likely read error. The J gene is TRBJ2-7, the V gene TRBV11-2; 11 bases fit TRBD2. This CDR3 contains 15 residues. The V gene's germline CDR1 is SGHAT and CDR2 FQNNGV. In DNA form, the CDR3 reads TGTGCCAGCAGCTCTAGCGGGAGGAAATCCTATGAGCAGTACTTA. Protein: CASSSSGRKSYEQYL.

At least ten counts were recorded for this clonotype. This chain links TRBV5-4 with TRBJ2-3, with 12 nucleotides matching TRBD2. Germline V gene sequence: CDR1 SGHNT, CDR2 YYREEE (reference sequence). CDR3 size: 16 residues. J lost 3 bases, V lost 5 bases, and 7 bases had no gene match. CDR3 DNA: TGTGCCAGCAGTCGCCGACTAGCGGGAGTGACAGATACGCAGTATTTT. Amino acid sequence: CASSRRLAGVTDTQYF. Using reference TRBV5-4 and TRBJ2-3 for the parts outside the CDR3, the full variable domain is ETGVTQSPTHLIKTRGQQVTLRCSSQSGHNTVSWYQQALGQGPQFIFQYYREEENGRGNFPPRFSGLQFPNYSSELNVNALELDDSALYLCASSRRLAGVTDTQYFGPGTRLTVL.

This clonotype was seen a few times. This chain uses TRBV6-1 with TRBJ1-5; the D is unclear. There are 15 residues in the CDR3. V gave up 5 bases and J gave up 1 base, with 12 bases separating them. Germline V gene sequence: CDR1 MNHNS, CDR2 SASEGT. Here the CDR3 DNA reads TGTGCCAGCAGTCTTCCCCCCGGGAGCAATCAGCCCCAGCATTTT. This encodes CASSLPPGSNQPQHF.

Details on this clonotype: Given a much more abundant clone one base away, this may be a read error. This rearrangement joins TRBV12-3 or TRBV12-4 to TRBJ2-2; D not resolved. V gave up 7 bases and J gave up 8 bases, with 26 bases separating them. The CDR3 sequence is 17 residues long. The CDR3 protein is CASITPRAGHVGGELFF. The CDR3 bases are TGTGCCAGCATTACCCCTCGGGCAGGCCACGTGGGAGGGGAGCTGTTTTTT.

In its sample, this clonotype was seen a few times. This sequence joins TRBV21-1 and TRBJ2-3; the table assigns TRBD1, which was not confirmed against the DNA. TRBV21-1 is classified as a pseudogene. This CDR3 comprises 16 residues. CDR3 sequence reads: CASSKAWGRVGDTQYF. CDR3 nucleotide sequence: TGTGCCAGCAGCAAAGCCTGGGGGCGAGTAGGGGATACGCAGTATTTT.

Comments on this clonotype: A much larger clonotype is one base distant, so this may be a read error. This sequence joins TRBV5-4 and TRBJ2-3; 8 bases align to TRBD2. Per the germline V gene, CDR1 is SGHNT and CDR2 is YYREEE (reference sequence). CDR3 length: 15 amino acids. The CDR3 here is CACSLGTGGPDTQYF. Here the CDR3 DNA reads TGTGCCTGCAGCTTAGGGACGGGAGGGCCAGATACGCAGTATTTT.

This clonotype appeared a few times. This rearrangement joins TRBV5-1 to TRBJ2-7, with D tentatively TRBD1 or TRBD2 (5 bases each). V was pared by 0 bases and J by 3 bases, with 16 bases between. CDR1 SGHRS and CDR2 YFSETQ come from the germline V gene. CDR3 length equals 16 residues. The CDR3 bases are TGCGCCAGCAGCTTGGCCGGGACCGTGAATTACTACGAGCAGTACTTC. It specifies CASSLAGTVNYYEQYF.